Sequencing of this T cell receptor (beta chain) was carried out in a study of breast tumors, draining lymph nodes, adjacent tissues (dated by TCRdb to about 2016). For context, the study as a whole: The study compared TCR beta repertoires across tumor, adjacent nontumor tissue and axillary lymph nodes from breast cancer patients. In human breast cancer, the study set out to assess how tumor, surrounding tissue and draining lymph node repertoires relate to one another and whether T cells might be exchanged between them. The full study reports these points: The conclusion that tumor T cells originate in lymph nodes was framed as consistent with a hypothesis rather than directly demonstrated. Tumor T-cell repertoires showed less diversity than lymph node repertoires and more diversity than nontumor tissue repertoires, and tumor T-cell repertoires showed preferential V and J gene usage. The data were considered consistent with most tumor T cells being derived from the lymph node and subsequently expanding within tumor tissue. The similarity between tumor and nontumor tissue repertoires was significantly greater in luminal-like breast cancer than in basal-like breast cancer.

Instrument on record: Illumina HiSeq 2000. TCR beta chain libraries were generated through multiplex PCR amplification. High-throughput sequencing was used to analyze the amplified TCR beta chain products. TCRdb itself trimmed the public reads at Q25 with fastp, ran MiXCR and retained productive beta chains. When rows share a CDR3 protein, they turn into one entry using the most common DNA and genes. The sample has about 180,000 distinct CDR3 sequences on record, roughly a third of them singletons. Approximately 4.2% of the sample is held by the ten biggest clonotypes. The lymph node samples were taken from the axillary draining lymph nodes of breast cancer patients. As encoded in the germline V gene, CDR1 is SQVTM while CDR2 is ANQGSEA. Trimming removed 6 bases from V and 4 bases from J, leaving 15 bases between the germline ends. Including the terminal cysteine and phenylalanine, the CDR3 comprises 14 residues. The kept DNA is CDR3 alone, 42 bases in frame from the first base.

This clonotype was seen repeatedly, ten times or more. It has no known antigen specificity. The sample holds no much larger clone one base away, and base qualities are not on file. In this chain, TRBV29-1 is recombined with TRBJ2-2; a confident D gene designation cannot be given. The TCR comes from a female donor with breast cancer. Some clones in this sample may be carry-over from other donors' samples. Sample: axillary lymph node tissue. Read as DNA, the sequence is TGCAGCGTGGTTCCGGAATCTGGCACCGGGGAGCTGTTTTTT. Its product reads: CSVVPESGTGELFF.